Below, 20 T cell receptor beta chains from the same sample are listed, as sequenced in a study of identical twins. MiXCR, applied by TCRdb to the 5' RACE reads, yields one record per CDR3 protein. Altogether approximately 210,000 distinct CDR3 sequences are present, over 8% being singletons, with the ten largest covering around 5%. Source material: memory (CD45RO+) T cells sorted from blood. These receptors all come from a woman under 30 in good health.

The table lists this clonotype with many counts. The gene calls are TRBV27 and TRBJ2-2; a weak D match, TRBD1 (6 bases). Per the germline V gene, CDR1 is MNHEY and CDR2 is SMNVEV (reference sequence). The CDR3 loop spans 13 amino acids. The V end was cut by 5 bases, the J end by 7 bases, with 11 bases between. CDR3 region: CASSAWGRGELFF. The CDR3 nucleotides are TGTGCCAGCAGTGCTTGGGGGCGCGGGGAGCTGTTTTTT.

This clonotype has more than one count but fewer than ten. CDR3 sequence reads: CASSRPPLWEQYF. The DNA for the CDR3 is TGTGCCAGCAGCCGACCCCCACTATGGGAGCAGTACTTC. The rearrangement uses TRBV7-2 and TRBJ2-7; D gene ambiguous. The CDR3 covers 13 residues. Germline loops: CDR1 SGHTA, CDR2 FQGNSA. V was clipped by 5 bases and J by 7 bases, with 15 bases between them. Full variable domain (missing parts from reference TRBV7-2 and TRBJ2-7): GAGVSQSPSNKVTEKGKDVELRCDPISGHTALYWYRQSLGQGLEFLIYFQGNSAPDKSGLPSDRFSAERTGGSVSTLTIQRTQQEDSAVYLCASSRPPLWEQYFGPGTRLTVT.

This clonotype was counted a few times. CDR3 loop: CASSEQLAGEQYF. Written as DNA, the CDR3 is TGTGCCAGCAGTGAACAGCTAGCGGGCGAGCAGTACTTC. The chain uses TRBV6-1 and TRBJ2-7; 8 bases match TRBD2. CDR3 length equals 13 residues. V lost 2 bases to trimming and J lost 6 bases; unmatched junction nucleotides: 3. CDR1 and CDR2 from the germline V gene are MNHNS and SASEGT.

In this sample, this clonotype turned up many times. This chain joins TRBV7-9 and TRBJ1-1; unclear D gene. V was cut by 5 bases and J by 3 bases, with 7 bases left in between. The CDR3 extends over 12 amino acids. CDR1 and CDR2 (germline): SEHNR, FQNEAQ (reference sequence). The CDR3 coding sequence is TGTGCCAGCAGCCGACTCTACACTGAAGCTTTCTTT. Protein product: CASSRLYTEAFF.

The chain employs TRBV5-1 and TRBJ2-7; 12 bases fit TRBD2. The ends lost 1 base at V and 0 bases at J; junction bases unmatched: 5. Germline loops: CDR1 SGHRS, CDR2 YFSETQ. The CDR3 totals 17 residues. The DNA for the CDR3 is TGCGCCAGCAGCTTGAGACTAGCGGGGGCCTACTCCTACGAGCAGTACTTC. This gives the protein CASSLRLAGAYSYEQYF. Full variable domain (remainder filled in from reference TRBV5-1 and TRBJ2-7): KAGVTQTPRYLIKTRGQQVTLSCSPISGHRSVSWYQQTPGQGLQFLFEYFSETQRNKGNFPGRFSGRQFSNSRSEMNVSTLELGDSALYLCASSLRLAGAYSYEQYFGPGTRLTVT.

This clonotype was found many times. V is TRBV6-1 and J is TRBJ2-1; D unresolved. The length of the CDR3 is 14 residues. Deletions cut 6 bases from V and 8 bases from J, with 17 bases between. Per the germline V gene, CDR1 is MNHNS and CDR2 is SASEGT. CDR3 DNA sequence: TGTGCCAGCAGGGGTCCGAGTGGAAGAGATGAGCAGTTCTTC. Protein: CASRGPSGRDEQFF.

CDR3 loop: CASSVDRGLNTEAFF. The CDR3 coding sequence is TGTGCCAGCAGTGTCGACAGGGGGCTGAACACTGAAGCTTTCTTT. This chain uses TRBV6-1 with TRBJ1-1; 10 bases align to TRBD1. The J segment lost 0 bases and the V segment lost 4 bases, leaving 2 bases of the junction unmatched. The germline gives CDR1 MNHNS, CDR2 SASEGT. This CDR3 comprises 15 residues.

The chain carries TRBV5-1 and TRBJ1-1, with 7 nucleotides matching TRBD1. The trim removed 4 bases at V and 4 bases at J, leaving 19 bases unmatched. CDR3 size: 18 residues. Per germline, CDR1 SGHRS and CDR2 YFSETQ. CDR3 in amino acids: CASSANGYRGGSGTEAFF. CDR3 DNA: TGCGCCAGCAGCGCTAACGGATACAGGGGCGGGAGTGGCACTGAAGCTTTCTTT.

The rearrangement joins TRBV11-3 to TRBJ2-5, with TRBD2 identical over 9 bases. This CDR3 has 14 residues. J lost 5 bases, V lost 8 bases, and 9 bases had no gene match. Germline CDR1 reads SGHNT; CDR2 reads YENEEA. The CDR3 bases are TGTGCCAGCCGATCTAGCGGGGACGGGGAGACCCAGTACTTC. It encodes CASRSSGDGETQYF. Based on the CDR3 plus reference TRBV11-3 and TRBJ2-5, the full variable domain is EAGVVQSPRYKIIEKKQPVAFWCNPISGHNTLYWYLQNLGQGPELLIRYENEEAVDDSQLPKDRFSAERLKGVDSTLKIQPAELGDSAVYLCASRSSGDGETQYFGPGTRLLVL.

The chain couples TRBV19 to TRBJ2-1; no clear D gene. CDR1 LNHDA and CDR2 SQIVND come from the germline V gene (reference sequence). V lost 5 bases and J lost 3, with 11 bases in between. There are 14 residues in the CDR3. The CDR3 loop is CASSRSGFYNEQFF. DNA for the CDR3: TGTGCCAGTAGTCGGTCAGGATTCTACAATGAGCAGTTCTTC.

The rearrangement uses TRBV20-1 and TRBJ2-5, with D unclear. The CDR3 is 13 residues long. Germline-derived CDR1 and CDR2 are DFQATT and SNEGSKA (reference sequence). Between the trimmed V and J ends, which lost 4 bases and 4 bases, there was a span of 13 bases. The CDR3 nucleotides read TGCAGTGCTATAAAGGGTGGGGTAGAGACCCAGTACTTC. Protein: CSAIKGGVETQYF.

This clonotype was recorded at least ten times. This chain joins TRBV5-4 and TRBJ2-3, with 11 positions matching TRBD2. Unmatched junction bases numbered 5, after V lost 4 bases and J lost 1 base. CDR1 is SGHNT, CDR2 YYREEE, per germline (reference sequence). The CDR3 loop spans 16 amino acids. CDR3 region: CASSLRLAGRTDTQYF. The CDR3, as DNA: TGTGCCAGCAGCCTGCGACTAGCGGGGCGCACAGATACGCAGTATTTT. Filled out from reference TRBV5-4 and TRBJ2-3, the complete variable domain reads ETGVTQSPTHLIKTRGQQVTLRCSSQSGHNTVSWYQQALGQGPQFIFQYYREEENGRGNFPPRFSGLQFPNYSSELNVNALELDDSALYLCASSLRLAGRTDTQYFGPGTRLTVL.

The chain carries TRBV7-2 and TRBJ2-3; D might be TRBD2 (6 bases). Looked up from germline, CDR1 is SGHTA and CDR2 is FQGNSA. The CDR3 is 13 amino acids. V was shortened by 3 bases and J by 6 bases, with 10 bases between the two germline ends. CDR3 sequence reads: CASSLASVDTQYF. The DNA for the CDR3 is TGTGCCAGCAGCTTGGCTAGCGTCGATACGCAGTATTTT. Full variable domain (rest looked up from reference TRBV7-2 and TRBJ2-3): GAGVSQSPSNKVTEKGKDVELRCDPISGHTALYWYRQSLGQGLEFLIYFQGNSAPDKSGLPSDRFSAERTGGSVSTLTIQRTQQEDSAVYLCASSLASVDTQYFGPGTRLTVL.

This clonotype was seen a few times. V usage is TRBV6-1 and J usage is TRBJ2-3, with 16 bases identical to TRBD2. The CDR3 sequence is 19 residues long. The V gene's germline CDR1 is MNHNS and CDR2 SASEGT. V shed 6 bases, J shed 4 bases, and the junction held 13 bases outside the gene matches. As DNA, the CDR3 is TGTGCCAGCAGCCCACCTTTTGGGACTAGCGGGGGGGCGGCAGATACGCAGTATTTT. It is translated as CASSPPFGTSGGAADTQYF.

Points on this clonotype: Germline is not matched at one junction end, which may reflect a read error. The CDR3 is CASSPARAGQETQYF. CDR3 nucleotide sequence: TGTGCTAGCAGCCCAGCCCGAGCGGGACAAGAGACCCAGTACTTC. The rearrangement uses TRBV7-7 and TRBJ2-5; 7 bases are shared with TRBD2. The CDR3 is made up of 15 amino acids. Germline V gives CDR1 SSHAT, CDR2 FNYEAQ (reference sequence).

V usage is TRBV19 and J usage is TRBJ1-4, with D unclear. This CDR3 is built from 14 residues. Trimming removed 0 bases at V and 8 bases at J, with 10 bases between. Germline V CDR1 and CDR2: LNHDA, SQIVND (reference sequence). The CDR3 loop reads CASSIDKRTEKLFF. The DNA for the CDR3 is TGTGCCAGTAGTATAGATAAGAGGACCGAAAAACTGTTTTTT.

The gene calls are TRBV7-2 and TRBJ2-7; 16 nucleotides agree with TRBD2. The CDR3 is 17 residues long. Germline V gives CDR1 SGHTA, CDR2 FQGNSA. J lost 6 bases, V lost 5 bases, and 10 bases had no gene match. In nucleotides, the CDR3 is TGTGCCAGCAGCCTTTGGGGACTAGCGGGGGGGATCGCCGAGCAGTACTTC. It codes for CASSLWGLAGGIAEQYF.

This clonotype was counted only a few times. This chain uses TRBV18 with TRBJ2-7; D is possibly TRBD1 (5 bases). The V and J ends lost 6 bases and 6 bases respectively, with 12 bases between them. Germline V CDR1 and CDR2: KGHSH, LQKENI. The CDR3 contains 12 residues. CDR3 residues: CASSQTGAEQYF. In DNA form, the CDR3 reads TGTGCCAGCTCCCAAACAGGAGCCGAGCAGTACTTC.

The chain combines TRBV24-1 with TRBJ2-3; 11 bases are shared with TRBD2. Germline V CDR1 and CDR2: KGHDR, SFDVKD. The ends lost 3 bases at V and 6 bases at J; junction bases unmatched: 10. The CDR3 loop spans 17 amino acids. The DNA for the CDR3 is TGTGCCACCAGTGATCCTACTAGCGGGAGATCCTCCGATACGCAGTATTTT. It codes for CATSDPTSGRSSDTQYF.

This clonotype has a handful of counts. The V call is TRBV28, the J call TRBJ2-1; 9 bases map to TRBD2. With 3 bases clipped from V and 0 bases from J, the junction kept 6 bases outside the gene matches. CDR1 MDHEN and CDR2 SYDVKM come from the germline V gene. The CDR3 length is 17 residues. CDR3 coding DNA: TGTGCCAGCAGTTTGGGGGGTAGCGGGAGCTCCTACAATGAGCAGTTCTTC. Protein product: CASSLGGSGSSYNEQFF.